A selection of T cell receptor beta chains follows, all from one sample in a study of cytomegalovirus exposure and HLA in healthy donors. Profiled with immunoSEQ multiplex PCR; TCRdb holds only in-frame clones, not every one. The sample includes about 110,000 clones, 65% to 85% of them seen just once. Sequences were obtained from PBMCs. Receptors were obtained from a man aged 50 to 60 in good health and CMV-seronegative. CDR3s include the opening cysteine and the closing phenylalanine or tryptophan. A D gene is named only where the DNA matches it firmly. The size of a clone is reported for some rows only, either as once, few or many, or as a class for expanded clones.

>once|TRBJ2-5|-|TRBV5-1
TGCGCCAGCAGCTTGGGGGCTGAGACCCAGTACTTC
CASSLGAETQYF
>-|TRBJ2-1|-|TRBV18
TGTGCCAGCTCACCGAAGGGGAACGAGCAGTTCTTC
CASSPKGNEQFF
>once|TRBJ1-5|-|TRBV18
TGTGCCAGCTCACCTGCGGGAATAGGCAATCAGCCCCAGCATTTT
CASSPAGIGNQPQHF
>-|TRBJ2-3|-|TRBV9
TGTGCCAGCAGCGCTGTAACTGGCACAGATACGCAGTATTTT
CASSAVTGTDTQYF
>-|TRBJ2-2|-|TRBV27
TGTGCCAGCACCCTCACCGGGGAGCTGTTTTTT
CASTLTGELFF
>once|TRBJ1-5|-|TRBV19
TGTGCCAGTAGTATAGAGAGGCAGGGTAGCAATCAGCCCCAGCATTTT
CASSIERQGSNQPQHF
>-|TRBJ1-1|-|TRBV29-1
TGCAGCGCTCCCGGACAGCTGAACACTGAAGCTTTCTTT
CSAPGQLNTEAFF
>-|TRBJ1-1|-|TRBV15
TGTGCCACCAGCAGAGATCGCAGGCGTAACACTGAAGCTTTCTTT
CATSRDRRRNTEAFF
>-|TRBJ1-4|TRBD1|TRBV18
TGTGCCAGCTCACCACCGGGACAGGGAGGGGAAAAACTGTTTTTT
CASSPPGQGGEKLFF
>-|TRBJ1-5|TRBD1|TRBV18
TGTGCCAGCTCACCTGGGGACAGGGGGCCTAATCAGCCCCAGCATTTT
CASSPGDRGPNQPQHF
>-|TRBJ2-5|TRBD1|TRBV25-1
TGTGCCAGCAGTGTACTTTCCGGACAGGGGGTAGAAGAGACCCAGTACTTC
CASSVLSGQGVEETQYF
>few|TRBJ1-5|-|TRBV19
TGTGCCAGTACCGAGAGAACAGTTAGCAATCAGCCCCAGCATTTT
CASTERTVSNQPQHF
>-|TRBJ1-2|-|TRBV28
TGTGCCAGCAGTTTTGGGGCGGCCCCTAACTATGGCTACACCTTC
CASSFGAAPNYGYTF
>-|TRBJ1-5|-|TRBV29-1
TGCAGCGTTGAACTGGGGGCTGAACAGCCCCAGCATTTT
CSVELGAEQPQHF
>-|TRBJ2-7|TRBD2|TRBV4-2
TGTGCCAGCAGCCAAGAAGGGACTAGCGGGACGAGGTACTTC
CASSQEGTSGTRYF
>-|TRBJ1-2|-|TRBV4-3
TGCGCCAGCAGCCAGACCGGAGCGGCCAGCACTAACTATGGCTACACCTTC
CASSQTGAASTNYGYTF
>-|TRBJ2-3|-|TRBV30
TGTGCCTGGAGCCTTGGGACAACAGATACGCAGTATTTT
CAWSLGTTDTQYF
>-|TRBJ2-5|-|TRBV7-3
TGTGCCAGCAGTCGAGGTGGAGGACTACAAGAGACCCAGTACTTC
CASSRGGGLQETQYF
>-|TRBJ1-1|-|TRBV5-4
TGTGCCAGCAGCTTGATTATCCCCAGCGGGAACACTGAAGCTTTCTTT
CASSLIIPSGNTEAFF
>few|TRBJ1-2|-|TRBV7-8
TGTGCCAGCAGCTTAGGACATAAACTCTATGGCTACACCTTC
CASSLGHKLYGYTF
>once|TRBJ2-7|TRBD2|TRBV7-2
TGTGCCAGCAGCGGCCCGGGACTAGCGGACTCCTACGAGCAGTACTTC
CASSGPGLADSYEQYF
>-|TRBJ2-5|TRBD2|TRBV5-6
TGTGCCAGCAGCTTGGAGCGGGAGGGTGCGAAGACCCAGTACTTC
CASSLEREGAKTQYF
>-|TRBJ1-1|-|TRBV28
TGTGCCAGCAGTCTCAGGGTAGGGTTGGGCACTGAAGCTTTCTTT
CASSLRVGLGTEAFF
>-|TRBJ2-1|-|TRBV5-6
TGTGCCAGCAGCTTTCCGTATAACAATGAGCAGTTCTTC
CASSFPYNNEQFF
>-|TRBJ2-1|-|TRBV28
TGTGCCAGCAGTTTCGGGGTCTCGGAGCAGTTCTTC
CASSFGVSEQFF
>-|TRBJ2-5|TRBD1|TRBV6-6
TGTGCCAGCAGTTACGGGACAGATACCGGGACCCAGTACTTC
CASSYGTDTGTQYF
>once|TRBJ2-1|TRBD1|TRBV7-3
TGTGCCAGCAGCTTTAGGACAGGGGGCAACAATGAGCAGTTCTTC
CASSFRTGGNNEQFF
>few|TRBJ2-1|-|TRBV5-1
TGCGCCAGCAGCCCTGGAGTATCTGTTATAACCTACAATGAGCAGTTCTTC
CASSPGVSVITYNEQFF
>-|TRBJ2-5|-|TRBV29-1
TGCAGCGTTGAAGATTGGACTATCCAAGAGACCCAGTACTTC
CSVEDWTIQETQYF
>-|TRBJ2-3|-|TRBV9
TGTGCCAGCAGCGTAGGGCAGGGGGATACGCAGTATTTT
CASSVGQGDTQYF